The entry below gives a single TCR beta chain sequence along with its context. Trimming took off 0 bases at V and 0 bases at J, with 9 bases between the two ends. This CDR3 is built from 16 residues. Germline-derived CDR1 and CDR2 are SGHVS and FQNEAQ. The sample comes from a study of T cell changes during pregnancy in multiple sclerosis. Profiled with immunoSEQ multiplex PCR; TCRdb holds only in-frame clones, not every one. The table lists about 50,000 clones, approximately 90% of them singletons. The source material was CD4+ T cells from peripheral blood mononuclear cells, sampled after pregnancy. This TCR was recovered from a female donor with multiple sclerosis, enrolled in a pregnancy study. This chain uses TRBV7-8 with TRBJ1-3, with D uncertain. The chain's CDR3 is CASSLAAVGSGNTIYF. The DNA for the CDR3 is TGTGCCAGCAGCTTAGCGGCGGTTGGCTCTGGAAACACCATATATTTT.